The next 8 T cell receptor beta chains were all read from a single sample in a study of identical twins. In TCRdb, the 5' RACE reads were re-called with MiXCR into one record per CDR3 protein. The table records a few hundred thousand distinct CDR3 sequences, over 12% of them present only once. This sample was also put to use in a study of yellow fever vaccine responses in identical twins.

The sequencing sample was made of CD4+ T cells sorted from blood. The receptors stem from a young woman in good health.

The CDR3 protein is CASSLGGAGYEAFF. For the CDR3, the DNA is TGCGCCAGCAGCTTGGGTGGCGCAGGATATGAAGCTTTCTTT. The rearrangement joins TRBV5-1 to TRBJ1-1; D is ambiguous. The V gene lost 0 bases and the J gene lost 7 bases, with 13 bases spanning the gap. The CDR3 extends over 14 amino acids. The germline CDR1 and CDR2 sequences are SGHRS and YFSETQ.

This clonotype came up a few times. The chain joins TRBV29-1 to TRBJ1-1; TRBD1 is a possible D gene (5 bases). V shed 2 bases and J shed 1 base, with 11 bases lying between them. The CDR3 has 14 amino acids. CDR1 is SQVTM, CDR2 ANQGSEA, per germline. The CDR3 DNA reads TGCAGCGTTGAACTGGGACGGAGGAACACTGAAGCTTTCTTT. This translates into CSVELGRRNTEAFF.

The rearrangement links TRBV3-1 to TRBJ2-5; D is unclear. Germline-derived CDR1 and CDR2 are LGHDT and YNNKEL (reference sequence). The CDR3 length is 15 residues. V dropped 4 bases and J dropped 5 bases, with 17 bases sitting between them. The CDR3 sequence: CASSPIWSSIETQYF. The DNA of the CDR3 is TGTGCCAGCAGCCCAATCTGGAGTAGCATTGAGACCCAGTACTTC.

The table lists this clonotype with many counts. J is TRBJ1-4 and V is TRBV6-5, with a weak D call TRBD1 (6 bases). V dropped 4 bases and J dropped 0 bases, with 9 bases sitting between them. The CDR3 is 15 amino acids. Looked up from germline, CDR1 is MNHEY and CDR2 is SVGAGI. The CDR3 region has the DNA TGTGCCAGCAGTTCGACAGGCGCAACTAATGAAAAACTGTTTTTT. It codes for CASSSTGATNEKLFF.

This clonotype came up many times. CDR3 nucleotides: TGTGCCAGCAGTATCGCAGGGTTGACTAATGAAAAACTGTTTTTT. Translation gives CASSIAGLTNEKLFF. The chain combines TRBV28 with TRBJ1-4, with D tentatively TRBD1 (5 bases). The CDR3 covers 15 residues. Germline V gene data show CDR1 as MDHEN and CDR2 as SYDVKM. Trimming left V 5 bases short and J 2 bases short, with 12 bases between.

This clonotype was seen more than once but under ten times. This rearrangement joins TRBV5-1 to TRBJ2-7; possibly TRBD2 for D (6 bases). This CDR3 contains 15 residues. V lost 7 bases, J lost 0 bases, and 17 bases lay in between. The germline CDR1 and CDR2 sequences are SGHRS and YFSETQ. The DNA of the CDR3 is TGCGCCAGCCAGGAAAGTGGAGGGAACTCCTACGAGCAGTACTTC. Residues: CASQESGGNSYEQYF.

The rearrangement uses TRBV5-1 and TRBJ2-4; 9 bases fit TRBD1. The germline V gene encodes CDR1 SGHRS and CDR2 YFSETQ. This CDR3 has 18 residues. The J segment lost 3 bases and the V segment lost 1 base, leaving 11 bases of the junction unmatched. CDR3: CASSLPLQGAGGKNIQYF. CDR3 nucleotides: TGCGCCAGCAGCTTGCCCCTACAGGGGGCTGGAGGCAAAAACATTCAGTACTTC.

This clonotype was recorded a few times. The chain couples TRBV11-2 to TRBJ2-1; 13 bases fit TRBD2. This CDR3 spans 19 amino acids. Germline V gives CDR1 SGHAT, CDR2 FQNNGV. Germline trimming cut 2 bases from V and 4 bases from J; bases unmatched to any gene: 11. The CDR3 sequence is CASSLSLMGLAGRYNEQFF. The CDR3 DNA reads TGTGCCAGCAGCTTATCTTTGATGGGACTAGCGGGGAGGTACAATGAGCAGTTCTTC.